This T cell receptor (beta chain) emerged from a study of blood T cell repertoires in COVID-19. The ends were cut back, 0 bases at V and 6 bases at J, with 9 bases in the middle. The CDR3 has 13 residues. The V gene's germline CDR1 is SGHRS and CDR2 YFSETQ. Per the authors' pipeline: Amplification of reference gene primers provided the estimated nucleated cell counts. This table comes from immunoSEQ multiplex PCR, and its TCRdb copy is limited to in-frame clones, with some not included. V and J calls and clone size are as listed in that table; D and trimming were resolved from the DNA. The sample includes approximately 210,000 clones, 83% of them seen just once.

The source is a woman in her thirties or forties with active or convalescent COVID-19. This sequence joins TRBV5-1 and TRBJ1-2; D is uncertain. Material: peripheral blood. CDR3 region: CASSLEGLDGYTF. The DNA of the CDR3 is TGCGCCAGCAGCTTGGAAGGTCTAGATGGCTACACCTTC.